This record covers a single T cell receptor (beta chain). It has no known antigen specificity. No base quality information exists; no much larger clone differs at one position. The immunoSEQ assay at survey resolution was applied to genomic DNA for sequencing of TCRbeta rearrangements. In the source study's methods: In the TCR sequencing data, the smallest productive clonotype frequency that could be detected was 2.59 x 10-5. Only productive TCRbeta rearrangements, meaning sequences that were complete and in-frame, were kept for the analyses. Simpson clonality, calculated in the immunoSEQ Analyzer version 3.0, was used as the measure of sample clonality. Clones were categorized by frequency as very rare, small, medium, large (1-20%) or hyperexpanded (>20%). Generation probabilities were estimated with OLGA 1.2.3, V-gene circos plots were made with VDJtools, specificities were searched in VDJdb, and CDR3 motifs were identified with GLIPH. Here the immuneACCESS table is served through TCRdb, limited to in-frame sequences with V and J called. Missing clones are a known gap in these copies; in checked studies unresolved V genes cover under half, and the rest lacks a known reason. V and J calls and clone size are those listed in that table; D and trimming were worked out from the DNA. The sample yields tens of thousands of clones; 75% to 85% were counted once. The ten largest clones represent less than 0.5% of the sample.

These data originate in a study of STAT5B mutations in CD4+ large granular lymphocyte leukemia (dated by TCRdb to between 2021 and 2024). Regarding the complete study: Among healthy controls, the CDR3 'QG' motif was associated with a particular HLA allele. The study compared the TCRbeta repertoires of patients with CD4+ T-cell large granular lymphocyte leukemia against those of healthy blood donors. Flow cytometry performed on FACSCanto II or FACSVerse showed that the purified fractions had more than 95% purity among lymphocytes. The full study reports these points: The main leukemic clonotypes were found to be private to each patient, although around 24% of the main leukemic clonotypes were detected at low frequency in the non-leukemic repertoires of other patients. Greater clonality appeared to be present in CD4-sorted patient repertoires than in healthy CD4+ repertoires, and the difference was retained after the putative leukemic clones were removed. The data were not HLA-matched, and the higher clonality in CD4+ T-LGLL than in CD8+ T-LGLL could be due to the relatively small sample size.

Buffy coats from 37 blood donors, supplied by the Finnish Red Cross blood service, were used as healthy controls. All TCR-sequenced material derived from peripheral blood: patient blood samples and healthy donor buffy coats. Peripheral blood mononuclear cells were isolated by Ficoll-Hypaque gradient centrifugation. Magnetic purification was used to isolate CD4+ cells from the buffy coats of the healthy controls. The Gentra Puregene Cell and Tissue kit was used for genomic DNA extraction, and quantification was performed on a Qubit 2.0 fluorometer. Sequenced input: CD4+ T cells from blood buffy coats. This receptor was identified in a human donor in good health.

The sequenced DNA is TGTGCCAGCAGCGAGTGGACAGGGCGGCGGGGCTACACCTTC. Its protein is CASSEWTGRRGYTF. The rearranged chain carries TRBV11-3 and TRBJ1-2, and 8 junctional nucleotides match TRBD1. The CDR3 holds 14 amino acids from the cysteine to the phenylalanine. Just the 42-base CDR3 DNA is kept, in frame starting at base 1. The germline V gene provides CDR1 SGHNT and CDR2 YENEEA. Trimming removed 5 bases from V and 8 bases from J; the gene matches leave 10 bases unexplained.